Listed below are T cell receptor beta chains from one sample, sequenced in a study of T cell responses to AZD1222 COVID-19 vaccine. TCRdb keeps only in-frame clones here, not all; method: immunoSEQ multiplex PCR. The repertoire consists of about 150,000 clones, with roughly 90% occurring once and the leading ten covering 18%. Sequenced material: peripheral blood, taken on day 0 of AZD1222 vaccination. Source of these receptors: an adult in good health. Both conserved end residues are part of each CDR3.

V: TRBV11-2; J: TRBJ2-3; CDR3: CASSPRGASTDTQYF
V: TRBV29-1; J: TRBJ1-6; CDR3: CSVVLGGAGSPLHF
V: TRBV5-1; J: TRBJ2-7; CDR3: CASSPGPDSVEQYF
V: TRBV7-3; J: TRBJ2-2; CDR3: CASSSQYTGELFF
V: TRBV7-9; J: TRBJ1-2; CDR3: CASSRDRGLYGYTF
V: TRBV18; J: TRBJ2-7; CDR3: CASSPRSSGLAGVSYEQYF
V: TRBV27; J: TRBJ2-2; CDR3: CASRKGIAGGQTGELFF
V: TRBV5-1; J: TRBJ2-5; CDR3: CASSGQGQETQYF
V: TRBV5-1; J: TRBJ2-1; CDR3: CASSLLSGIGGEQFF
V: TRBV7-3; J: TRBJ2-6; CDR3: CASSLTGRAGGISGANVLTF
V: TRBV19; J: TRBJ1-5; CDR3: CASSIPGAGNQPQHF
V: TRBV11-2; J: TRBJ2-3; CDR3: CASSLYGRNTDTQYF
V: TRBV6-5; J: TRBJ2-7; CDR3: CASSYTRRSYEQYF
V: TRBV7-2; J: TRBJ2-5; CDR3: CASSLLSGTGSGTQYF
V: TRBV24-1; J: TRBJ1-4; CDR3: CATSDTGTGSEKLFF
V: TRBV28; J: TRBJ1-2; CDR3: CASTATGTNYGYTF
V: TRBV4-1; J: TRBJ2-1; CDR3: CASSQGLGMSYNEQFF
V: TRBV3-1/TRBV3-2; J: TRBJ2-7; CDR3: CASSQDRTYEQYF
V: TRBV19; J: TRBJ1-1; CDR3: CASSIVGTGVEAFF
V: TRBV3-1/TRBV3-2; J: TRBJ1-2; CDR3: CASSQDWDRNNGYTF
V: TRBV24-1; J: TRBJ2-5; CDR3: CATSDRKTGQVGETQYF
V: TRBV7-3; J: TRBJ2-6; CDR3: CASSLLGNSGANVLTF
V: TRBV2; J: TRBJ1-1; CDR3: CASRSGLNTEAFF
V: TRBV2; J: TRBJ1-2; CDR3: CASSGLGNYGYTF
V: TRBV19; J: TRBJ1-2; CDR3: CASSIDFRGLYGYTF
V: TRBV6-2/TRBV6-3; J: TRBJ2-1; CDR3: CASSLPRANEQFF
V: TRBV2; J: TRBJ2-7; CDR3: CASGTSGDYEQYF
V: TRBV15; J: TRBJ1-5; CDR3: CATSATWGDRGDQPQHF
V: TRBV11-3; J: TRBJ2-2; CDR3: CASSSTANTGELFF
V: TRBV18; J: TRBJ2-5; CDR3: CASSGRRSEVGETQYF
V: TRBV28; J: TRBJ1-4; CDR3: CASKSGNEKLFF
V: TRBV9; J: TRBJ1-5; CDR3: CASSRDGDQPQHF
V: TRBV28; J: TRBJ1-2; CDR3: CASSFVSGSSYTF
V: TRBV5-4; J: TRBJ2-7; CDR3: CASSFGSYEQYF
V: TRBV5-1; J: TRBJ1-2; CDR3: CASSLGGGSYGYTF
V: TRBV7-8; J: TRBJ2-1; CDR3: CASSPGLAGGIYNEQFF
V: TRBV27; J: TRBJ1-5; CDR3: CASRGRVYQPQHF
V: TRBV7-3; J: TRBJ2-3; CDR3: CASSLDPVATDTQYF
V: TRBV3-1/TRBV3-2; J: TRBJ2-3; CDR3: CASTNLSPGDTQYF
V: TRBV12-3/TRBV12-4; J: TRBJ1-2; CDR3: CASREAGTGDYTF
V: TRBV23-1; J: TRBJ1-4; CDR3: CASSRGRATEANEKLFF
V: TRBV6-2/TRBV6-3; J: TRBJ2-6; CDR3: CASSRPTEGAGANVLTF
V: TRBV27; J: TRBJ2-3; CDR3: CASSFQGLAGFTDTQYF
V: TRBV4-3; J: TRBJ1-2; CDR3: CASSQRPGLYGYTF
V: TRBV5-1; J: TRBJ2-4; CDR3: CASSLEGGNIQYF
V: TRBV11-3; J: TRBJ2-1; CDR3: CASSSRGSTYNEQFF
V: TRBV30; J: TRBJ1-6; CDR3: CAWSIDSPLHF